These T cell receptor beta chains were read from a single sample in a study of post-analysis software for immune sequencing data. Using its own MiXCR run on the PCR reads, TCRdb lists one record per CDR3 protein. This sample has about half a million distinct CDR3 sequences, with approximately 34% found just once. Material: blood. The receptor set was obtained from a girl under 18 with multiple sclerosis. The CDR3 runs from the conserved cysteine through the conserved F or W. The order of the fields is D gene, J gene, clone size, V gene, CDR3 protein, CDR3 DNA. The D gene is left open where the match is weak. A clone size is listed for some rows: how often the clone was seen (once, few, many), or a class if it is expanded.

>NA|TRBJ2-6|NA|TRBV5-1
CASSLGRAASGANVLTF
TGCGCCAGCAGCTTGGGTCGGGCAGCCTCTGGGGCCAACGTCCTGACTTTC
>TRBD2|TRBJ2-1|NA|TRBV7-3
CASSFLGTSGYNEQFF
TGTGCCAGCAGCTTCTTGGGGACTAGCGGTTACAATGAGCAGTTCTTC
>TRBD2|TRBJ2-1|NA|TRBV6-6
CASRSGGDNEQFF
TGTGCCAGCAGGTCGGGAGGTGACAATGAGCAGTTCTTC
>TRBD1|TRBJ1-2|NA|TRBV15
CATRALGGQGYYGYTF
TGTGCCACCAGGGCCCTTGGGGGACAGGGTTACTATGGCTACACCTTC
>TRBD2|TRBJ2-5|NA|TRBV2
CASQDTGGLETQYF
TGTGCCAGTCAAGATACGGGGGGGCTGGAGACCCAGTACTTC
>NA|TRBJ2-5|few|TRBV27
CASSSPSRTQETQYF
TGTGCCAGCAGTTCACCAAGCCGGACCCAAGAGACCCAGTACTTC
>NA|TRBJ1-2|NA|TRBV3-1
CASSRPVRGEDGYTF
TGTGCCAGCAGCCGCCCTGTCAGGGGAGAGGATGGCTACACCTTC
>NA|TRBJ1-2|NA|TRBV12-3/TRBV12-4
CASSLTSVNGYTF
TGTGCCAGCAGTTTAACGTCTGTCAATGGCTACACCTTC
>TRBD2|TRBJ2-5|few|TRBV7-3
CASSLRRLAGAETQYF
TGTGCCAGCAGCTTACGGAGGCTAGCGGGGGCAGAGACCCAGTACTTC
>TRBD2|TRBJ2-5|NA|TRBV5-5
CASSLRRTSGGPPKETQYF
TGTGCCAGCAGCTTGCGTCGGACTAGCGGGGGGCCGCCGAAAGAGACCCAGTACTTC
>TRBD2|TRBJ2-1|NA|TRBV20-1
CSARELAGGDEQFF
TGCAGTGCTAGGGAGCTAGCGGGGGGGGATGAGCAGTTCTTC
>NA|TRBJ2-3|NA|TRBV5-1
CASRAGASTDTQYF
TGCGCCAGCAGGGCGGGGGCTAGCACAGATACGCAGTATTTT
>NA|TRBJ2-2|NA|TRBV5-1
CASSTRDTGELFF
TGCGCCAGCAGCACCAGGGACACCGGGGAGCTGTTTTTT
>NA|TRBJ2-3|few|TRBV4-1
CASRRVTGESTDTQYF
TGCGCCAGCAGAAGAGTCACAGGAGAGAGCACAGATACGCAGTATTTT
>TRBD2|TRBJ2-5|NA|TRBV9
CASSPAVAGQETQYF
TGTGCCAGCAGCCCCGCGGTAGCGGGACAAGAGACCCAGTACTTC
>NA|TRBJ1-2|once|TRBV11-2
CASSFSGGVYTF
TGTGCCAGCAGCTTCAGTGGGGGCGTCTACACCTTC
>TRBD1|TRBJ2-6|once|TRBV19
CASAMTGQVSSGANVLTF
TGTGCCAGTGCTATGACGGGACAGGTCAGCTCTGGGGCCAACGTCCTGACTTTC
>NA|TRBJ2-4|few|TRBV5-1
CASSLDIAKNIQYF
TGCGCCAGCAGCTTGGATATAGCCAAAAACATTCAGTACTTC
>NA|TRBJ1-5|NA|TRBV6-5
CVTRPEGNQPQHF
TGTGTCACCCGACCGGAGGGCAATCAGCCCCAGCATTTT
>NA|TRBJ2-5|NA|TRBV2
CASRTTQGGETQYF
TGTGCCAGCAGGACAACTCAGGGCGGAGAGACCCAGTACTTC
>TRBD2|TRBJ2-5|few|TRBV10-3
CAITSGQETQYF
TGTGCCATCACTAGCGGCCAAGAGACCCAGTACTTC
>TRBD2|TRBJ2-3|NA|TRBV3-1
CASSRLGLAGADTQYF
TGTGCCAGCAGCCGTCTGGGACTAGCGGGGGCGGATACGCAGTATTTT
>NA|TRBJ1-2|NA|TRBV11-1
CASSLTGTIYGYTF
TGTGCCAGCAGCTTAACAGGGACTATATATGGCTACACCTTC
>NA|TRBJ1-2|NA|TRBV28
CASTGRSAYGYTF
TGTGCCAGCACCGGACGGAGTGCCTATGGCTACACCTTC
>NA|TRBJ2-5|few|TRBV5-1
CASSLEDRETQYF
TGCGCCAGCAGCTTGGAGGATCGGGAGACCCAGTACTTC
>NA|TRBJ2-1|NA|TRBV15
CATSRGTTANEQFF
TGTGCCACCAGCAGGGGGACGACAGCAAATGAGCAGTTCTTC
>TRBD1|TRBJ2-7|NA|TRBV6-2/TRBV6-3
CASSGRDSWRYEQYF
TGTGCCAGCTCCGGCAGGGACAGTTGGCGCTACGAGCAGTACTTC
>NA|TRBJ2-7|once|TRBV6-5
CASSPQSGSRSYEQYF
TGTGCCAGCAGTCCACAGTCAGGGTCCCGATCCTACGAGCAGTACTTC
>NA|TRBJ1-3|few|TRBV7-9
CASSSEGGNTIYF
TGTGCCAGCAGCTCTGAGGGAGGAAACACCATATATTTT
>NA|TRBJ2-2|few|TRBV5-1
CASSLEAGRNTGELFF
TGCGCCAGCAGCTTGGAGGCGGGACGAAACACCGGGGAGCTGTTTTTT
>NA|TRBJ1-1|many|TRBV20-1
CSARDLGGSDTEAFF
TGCAGTGCTAGAGATCTTGGGGGGTCCGACACTGAAGCTTTCTTT
>TRBD2|TRBJ2-5|few|TRBV12-3/TRBV12-4
CASSLGGGHQETQYF
TGTGCCAGCAGTTTAGGCGGGGGGCACCAAGAGACCCAGTACTTC
>TRBD1|TRBJ2-7|NA|TRBV29-1
CSVEEHRTGTGIGQYF
TGCAGCGTTGAAGAACATCGAACTGGGACAGGGATAGGGCAGTACTTC
>NA|TRBJ1-5|NA|TRBV6-5
CASSRSGYQPQHF
TGTGCCAGCAGCCGATCGGGATATCAGCCCCAGCATTTT